Listed below are T cell receptor beta chains from one sample, sequenced in a study of blood T cells in healthy people across ages. Each CDR3 protein gets one entry after TCRdb re-called the 5' RACE reads with MiXCR. The sample includes about 900,000 distinct CDR3 sequences, around 49% seen only once; the top ten take around 15%. Sequencing was performed on blood. These receptors all stem from a young man in good health. Both conserved end residues are part of each CDR3.

TRBV20-1	TRBJ2-3	CSARDLGLEPDTQYF
TRBV7-7	NA	CASSLASVSYEQYF
TRBV29-1	TRBJ1-2	CSVAANYGYTF
TRBV12-3/TRBV12-4	TRBJ2-3	CASIPRVGGLTIDTQYF
TRBV20-1	TRBJ1-1	CSARGKEGGTEAFF
TRBV28	TRBJ2-5	CASIPGGDQETQYF
TRBV7-2	TRBJ2-2	CASSFGGRASTGELFF
TRBV7-9	TRBJ2-3	CASSLGGLQVADTQYF
TRBV4-2	TRBJ2-5	CASCQTETAQETQYF
TRBV21-1	TRBJ1-2	CASSIPGDRSYGYTF
TRBV20-1	TRBJ2-5	CSAVAGGQETQYF
TRBV13	TRBJ2-1	CASTNGTGALNEQFF
TRBV6-2/TRBV6-3	TRBJ2-2	CAITTGGDTGELFF
TRBV6-1	TRBJ2-3	CASSAGLARSLYF
TRBV29-1	TRBJ2-4	CSVVTGFRGEQYF
TRBV20-1	TRBJ2-5	CSARVGGKEETQYF
TRBV11-2	TRBJ2-1	CASSLTTSGGHEQFF
TRBV7-8	TRBJ2-5	CASSFNSGGDGQYF
TRBV20-1	TRBJ2-5	CSGPGQETQYF
TRBV29-1	TRBJ2-5	CSAPTQYF
TRBV20-1	TRBJ2-7	CSGSPGTAFYEQYF
TRBV5-1	TRBJ2-1	CASSLAKGFYNEQFF
TRBV6-5	TRBJ2-2	CASTDRPSTGELFF
TRBV4-3	TRBJ2-2	CASSQGAATGELFF
TRBV27	TRBJ2-7	CTSSLSKGFLYEQYF
TRBV11-2	TRBJ1-1	CASSLASRGTEAFF
TRBV29-1	TRBJ1-5	CSALGQGSNQPQHF
TRBV12-3/TRBV12-4	TRBJ2-5	CASSPRTSYQETQYF
TRBV7-2	TRBJ2-7	CASSSIAGSNYEQYF
TRBV12-3/TRBV12-4	TRBJ2-1	CASSTTSGYEQFF
TRBV5-1	TRBJ2-7	CASSVGTGSKYELYF
TRBV5-1	TRBJ1-2	CASSFGLINYGYTF
TRBV5-1	TRBJ2-1	CASSMSGGNNEQFF
TRBV5-1	TRBJ2-3	CASSLGTAAADTQYF
TRBV20-1	NA	CSARDRATCEQYF
TRBV28	TRBJ2-7	CASSSSGSITYEQYF
TRBV9	TRBJ2-1	CANSEPSGTSGPPVPHNEQFF
TRBV16	TRBJ1-2	CASSQSGAGDGYTF
TRBV25-1	TRBJ1-2	CASTDGVGGYTF
TRBV6-2/TRBV6-3	TRBJ2-1	CASVAGASGGQSSYNEQFF
TRBV10-3	TRBJ2-5	CAISDSGLAYERYF
TRBV29-1	TRBJ2-7	CSIYQTENYEQYF
TRBV20-1	TRBJ2-3	CSARETSGGLSTDTQYF
TRBV23-1	TRBJ2-7	CASRTGGYRTYEQYF
TRBV5-1	TRBJ1-1	CASMLSWGQGTKSTEAFF
TRBV20-1	TRBJ2-1	CSASGGGYNEQFF
TRBV6-2/TRBV6-3	TRBJ2-6	CASSGTARSGANVLTF
TRBV3-1	TRBJ2-3	CASSQTSGGSGDTQYF
TRBV9	TRBJ2-3	CASSVEHIPTDTQYF
TRBV12-3/TRBV12-4	TRBJ1-5	CASSTGTGGGNQPQHF
TRBV7-9	TRBJ1-4	CASSRGDGEKLFF
TRBV25-1	TRBJ2-7	CASSSGLYEQYF
TRBV2	TRBJ2-5	CASRGLVLETQYF
TRBV7-7	TRBJ2-1	CASSLGDAAYNEQFF
TRBV11-1	TRBJ2-5	CASSGKVSRTQKPVTIGRETQYF